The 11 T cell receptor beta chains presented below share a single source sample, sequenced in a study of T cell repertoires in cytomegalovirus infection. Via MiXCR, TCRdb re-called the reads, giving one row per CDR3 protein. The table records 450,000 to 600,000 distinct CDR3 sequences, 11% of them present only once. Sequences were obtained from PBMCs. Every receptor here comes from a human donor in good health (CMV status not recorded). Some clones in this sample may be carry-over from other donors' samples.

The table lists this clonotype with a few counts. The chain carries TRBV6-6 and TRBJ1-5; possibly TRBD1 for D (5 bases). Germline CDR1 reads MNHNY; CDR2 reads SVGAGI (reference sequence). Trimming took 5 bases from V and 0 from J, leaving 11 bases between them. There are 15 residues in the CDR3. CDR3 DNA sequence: TGTGCCAGCAGTCAAGACAGTAATAGCAATCAGCCCCAGCATTTT. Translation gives CASSQDSNSNQPQHF.

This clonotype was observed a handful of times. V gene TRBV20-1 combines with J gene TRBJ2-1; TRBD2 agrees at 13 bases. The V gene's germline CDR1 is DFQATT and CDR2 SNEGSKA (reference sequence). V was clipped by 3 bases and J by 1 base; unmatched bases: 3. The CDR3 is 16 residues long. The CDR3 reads CSARGTSGTSYNEQFF. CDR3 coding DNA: TGCAGTGCTAGGGGGACTAGCGGGACTTCCTACAATGAGCAGTTCTTC.

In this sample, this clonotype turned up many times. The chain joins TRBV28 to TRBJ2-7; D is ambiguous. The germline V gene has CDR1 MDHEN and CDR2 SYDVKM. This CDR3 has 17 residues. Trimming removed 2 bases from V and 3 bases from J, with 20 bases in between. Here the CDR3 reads CASSLTSWSPTSYEQYF. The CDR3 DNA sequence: TGTGCCAGCAGTTTAACATCCTGGTCGCCAACAAGCTACGAGCAGTACTTC.

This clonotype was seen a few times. CDR3 amino acids: CSARDPQGARGYTF. CDR3 bases: TGCAGTGCTAGAGACCCACAGGGGGCGCGTGGCTACACCTTC. This rearrangement joins TRBV20-1 to TRBJ1-2; 9 nucleotides match TRBD1. Losses at the gene ends were 0 bases for V and 7 bases for J; bases not matched to a gene: 6. The CDR3 spans 14 residues. Germline CDR1 and CDR2: DFQATT and SNEGSKA (reference sequence).

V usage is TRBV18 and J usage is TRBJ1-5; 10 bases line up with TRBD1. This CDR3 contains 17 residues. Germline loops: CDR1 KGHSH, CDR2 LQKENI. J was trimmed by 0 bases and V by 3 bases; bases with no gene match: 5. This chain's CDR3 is CASSPGTGDYSNQPQHF. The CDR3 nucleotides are TGTGCCAGCTCACCCGGGACAGGGGACTATAGCAATCAGCCCCAGCATTTT.

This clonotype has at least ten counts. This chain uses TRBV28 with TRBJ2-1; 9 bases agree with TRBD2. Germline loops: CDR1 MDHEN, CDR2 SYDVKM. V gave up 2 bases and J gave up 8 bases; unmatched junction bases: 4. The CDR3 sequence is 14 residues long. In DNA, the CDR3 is TGTGCCAGCAGTTTAAGCGGGAGGATCGATGAGCAGTTCTTC. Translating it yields CASSLSGRIDEQFF.

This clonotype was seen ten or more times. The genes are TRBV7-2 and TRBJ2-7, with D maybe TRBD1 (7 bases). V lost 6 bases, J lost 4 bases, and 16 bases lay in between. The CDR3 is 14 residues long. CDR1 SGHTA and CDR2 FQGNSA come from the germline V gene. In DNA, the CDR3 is TGTGCCAGCAGGAAGGGGGCGGGGTCATACGAGCAGTACTTC. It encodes CASRKGAGSYEQYF. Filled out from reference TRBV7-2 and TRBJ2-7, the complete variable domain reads GAGVSQSPSNKVTEKGKDVELRCDPISGHTALYWYRQSLGQGLEFLIYFQGNSAPDKSGLPSDRFSAERTGGSVSTLTIQRTQQEDSAVYLCASRKGAGSYEQYFGPGTRLTVT.

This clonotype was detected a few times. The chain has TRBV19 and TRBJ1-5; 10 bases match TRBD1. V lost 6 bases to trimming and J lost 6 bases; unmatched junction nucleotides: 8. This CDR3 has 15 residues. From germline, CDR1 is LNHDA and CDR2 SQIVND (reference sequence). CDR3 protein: CASSPDRGRSQPQHF. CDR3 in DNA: TGTGCCAGTAGCCCTGACAGGGGGCGCAGTCAGCCCCAGCATTTT.

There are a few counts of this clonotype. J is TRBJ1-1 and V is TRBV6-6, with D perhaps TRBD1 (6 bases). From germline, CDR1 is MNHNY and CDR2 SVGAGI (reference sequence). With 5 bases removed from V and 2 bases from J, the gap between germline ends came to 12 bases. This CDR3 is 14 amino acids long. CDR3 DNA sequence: TGTGCCAGCAGTGCCGGACAGTCCAACACTGAAGCTTTCTTT. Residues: CASSAGQSNTEAFF.

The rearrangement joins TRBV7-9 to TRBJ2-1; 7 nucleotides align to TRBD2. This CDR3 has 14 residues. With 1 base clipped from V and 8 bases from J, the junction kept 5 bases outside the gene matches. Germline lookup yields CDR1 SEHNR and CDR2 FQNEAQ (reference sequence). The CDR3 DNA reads TGTGCCAGCAGCTTAGGCGGGAGTCGTGATGAGCAGTTCTTC. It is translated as CASSLGGSRDEQFF.

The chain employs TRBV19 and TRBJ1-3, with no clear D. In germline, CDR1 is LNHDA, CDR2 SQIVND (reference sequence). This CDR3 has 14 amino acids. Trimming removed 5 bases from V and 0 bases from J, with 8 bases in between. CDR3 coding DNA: TGTGCCAGTAGTGCGGGAGGCTCTGGAAACACCATATATTTT. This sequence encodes CASSAGGSGNTIYF. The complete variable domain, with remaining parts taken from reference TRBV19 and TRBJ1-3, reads DGGITQSPKYLFRKEGQNVTLSCEQNLNHDAMYWYRQDPGQGLRLIYYSQIVNDFQKGDIAEGYSVSREKKESFPLTVTSAQKNPTAFYLCASSAGGSGNTIYFGEGSWLTVV.